The 30 T cell receptor beta chains listed next were all sequenced from one sample in a study of early T cells in non-severe SARS-CoV-2 infection. Each CDR3 protein gets one entry after TCRdb re-called the 5' RACE reads with MiXCR. The sample contains about 33,000 distinct CDR3 sequences, under 5% of which appear only once. The sample comprised whole blood. These receptors came from an adult who was a healthcare worker with PCR-confirmed SARS-CoV-2 infection or an uninfected control (not recorded which).

V usage is TRBV6-5 and J usage is TRBJ2-5; TRBD1 matches at 8 bases. J gave up 5 bases and V 6 bases, and 14 bases lay outside the gene matches. Germline V lookup: CDR1 MNHEY, CDR2 SVGAGI. This CDR3 comprises 16 residues. The CDR3 here is CASSDPSDRADETQYF. In DNA form, the CDR3 reads TGTGCCAGCAGCGACCCCTCGGACAGGGCAGACGAGACCCAGTACTTC.

This clonotype was found many times. The chain employs TRBV9 and TRBJ2-5; TRBD2 matches 7 bases. Germline V CDR1 and CDR2: SGDLS, YYNGEE. The V segment lost 2 bases and the J segment 4 bases; nucleotides outside the gene matches: 8. This CDR3 is built from 15 residues. Here the CDR3 DNA reads TGTGCCAGCAGCGTTCGCGGGAGCCCCGCAGAGACCCAGTACTTC. The encoded protein is CASSVRGSPAETQYF.

This clonotype was counted ten times or more. This chain uses TRBV7-2 with TRBJ1-1; unclear D gene. Deletions cut 1 base from V and 3 bases from J, with 12 bases between. This CDR3 is 15 amino acids long. The V gene's germline CDR1 is SGHTA and CDR2 FQGNSA. The CDR3 DNA is TGTGCCAGCAGCTTAGATGCCAGCCGACACACTGAAGCTTTCTTT. It encodes CASSLDASRHTEAFF.

This clonotype was seen many times. The chain joins TRBV11-3 to TRBJ2-7, with unresolved D. Germline values: CDR1 SGHNT, CDR2 YENEEA. The CDR3 covers 12 residues. V lost 3 bases and J 0 bases, leaving 3 bases between the germline ends. This CDR3 reads CASSFRSYEQYV. The CDR3 bases are TGTGCCAGCAGCTTTCGCTCCTACGAGCAGTACGTC.

This clonotype was detected ten times or more. This chain joins TRBV29-1 and TRBJ2-2; possibly TRBD1 for D (6 bases). Germline V CDR1 and CDR2: SQVTM, ANQGSEA. Trimming pared 6 bases from V and 4 bases from J, leaving 9 bases between. The CDR3 runs 12 residues. Written as DNA, the CDR3 is TGCAGCGTCGAACAGGGCACCGGGGAGCTGTTTTTT. Protein: CSVEQGTGELFF.

This clonotype was recorded many times. The V and J genes are TRBV27 and TRBJ1-5, with TRBD1 matching over 8 bases. The V and J ends lost 9 bases and 6 bases, in that order; junction bases with no gene match: 13. CDR1 and CDR2 (germline): MNHEY, SMNVEV (reference sequence). The length of the CDR3 is 15 residues. The CDR3 spells CASAEIRGPAQPQHF. CDR3 sequence (DNA): TGTGCCAGTGCCGAAATCAGGGGGCCGGCTCAGCCCCAGCATTTT.

The chain has TRBV7-2 and TRBJ2-2, with D unclear. The CDR3 length is 14 residues. V dropped 3 bases and J dropped 6 bases, with 11 bases sitting between them. CDR1 and CDR2 (germline): SGHTA, FQGNSA. CDR3 in DNA: TGTGCCAGCAGCTTGCCGAAGTCCGCCGGGGAGCTGTTTTTT. Translated: CASSLPKSAGELFF.

This clonotype showed up many times. The rearrangement uses TRBV9 and TRBJ2-7; D is perhaps TRBD2 (6 bases). This CDR3 is 15 amino acids long. The V gene's germline CDR1 is SGDLS and CDR2 YYNGEE. The ends were cut back, 3 bases at V and 5 bases at J, with 18 bases in the middle. CDR3 amino acids: CASSGDLGTSNEQYF. CDR3 DNA sequence: TGTGCCAGCAGCGGGGACCTTGGGACTTCCAACGAGCAGTACTTC.

This clonotype is labeled medium-sized (0.01 to 0.1%). The chain combines TRBV5-1 with TRBJ2-2; no reliable D call. CDR3 length: 15 amino acids. Trimming took off 1 base at V and 3 bases at J, with 10 bases between the two ends. The germline V gene has CDR1 SGHRS and CDR2 YFSETQ. CDR3 region: CASSLRSWDTGELFF. The CDR3 coding sequence is TGCGCCAGCAGCTTGAGGTCTTGGGACACCGGGGAGCTGTTTTTT.

This clonotype was observed at least ten times. V gene TRBV5-1 combines with J gene TRBJ1-6, with a possible D match to TRBD1 (5 bases). Trimming took off 2 bases at V and 5 bases at J, with 5 bases between the two ends. The CDR3 is made up of 13 amino acids. Per the germline V gene, CDR1 is SGHRS and CDR2 is YFSETQ. For the CDR3, the DNA is TGCGCCAGCAGCTTACAGGATAATTCACCCCTCCACTTT. Residues: CASSLQDNSPLHF.

The table lists this clonotype with many counts. V is TRBV27 and J is TRBJ1-6; D is possibly TRBD1 (5 bases). V lost 6 bases and J lost 2, with 11 bases in between. Germline loops: CDR1 MNHEY, CDR2 SMNVEV (reference sequence). This CDR3 contains 15 residues. CDR3 sequence reads: CASRLQGPYNSPLHF. CDR3 bases: TGTGCCAGCAGGCTCCAGGGACCCTATAATTCACCCCTCCACTTT.

The V gene is TRBV12-3 or TRBV12-4, the J gene TRBJ2-1, with a tentative D call TRBD2 (5 bases). Between the trimmed V and J ends, which lost 7 bases and 10 bases, there was a span of 14 bases. This CDR3 is 12 amino acids long. DNA for the CDR3: TGTGCCAGCACTCGGACTGGACTCGAGCAGTTCTTC. This translates into CASTRTGLEQFF.

This clonotype has ten or more counts. The V call is TRBV30, the J call TRBJ1-2; 7 bases are a match to TRBD1. The CDR3 is 14 amino acids. Trimming took 2 bases from V and 0 from J; bases not matched to a gene: 3. The germline V gene has CDR1 GTSNPN and CDR2 SVGIG (reference sequence). The chain's CDR3 is CAWSLGTANYGYTF. DNA of the CDR3: TGTGCCTGGAGTTTGGGGACAGCTAACTATGGCTACACCTTC.

This clonotype appeared many times. The chain employs TRBV14 and TRBJ2-2; 14 nucleotides line up with TRBD2. The V segment lost 4 bases and the J segment 4 bases; nucleotides outside the gene matches: 2. The germline CDR1 and CDR2 sequences are SGHDN and FVKESK. CDR3 length equals 16 residues. CDR3 residues: CASSRGLAGGTGELFF. CDR3 sequence (DNA): TGTGCCAGCAGCCGAGGACTAGCGGGAGGCACCGGGGAGCTGTTTTTT.

By its share, this clonotype is medium-sized. The rearrangement links TRBV29-1 to TRBJ2-5; 7 bases fit TRBD1. Looked up from germline, CDR1 is SQVTM and CDR2 is ANQGSEA. The V and J ends lost 2 bases and 1 base, in that order; junction bases with no gene match: 16. The CDR3 extends over 18 amino acids. CDR3 sequence (DNA): TGCAGCGTTGAATTCACAGACTACAGACAGGGCCTCCAAGAGACCCAGTACTTC. As protein: CSVEFTDYRQGLQETQYF.

This clonotype appeared a few times. The chain recombines TRBV28 with TRBJ2-2; D is possibly TRBD1 (6 bases). This CDR3 is built from 14 residues. With 7 bases removed from V and 1 base from J, the gap between germline ends came to 10 bases. The germline gives CDR1 MDHEN, CDR2 SYDVKM. The CDR3 loop is CASTTTGNTGELFF. CDR3 sequence (DNA): TGTGCCAGCACCACGACAGGGAACACCGGGGAGCTGTTTTTT.

This clonotype has ten or more counts. The chain uses TRBV5-4 and TRBJ2-3, with a possible D match to TRBD2 (6 bases). V lost 4 bases and J 7 bases, leaving 19 bases between the germline ends. Per the germline V gene, CDR1 is SGHNT and CDR2 is YYREEE (reference sequence). This CDR3 has 15 residues. Written as DNA, the CDR3 is TGTGCCAGCAGCCCTGGAATAGCGGACGGGTATACGCAGTATTTT. This gives the protein CASSPGIADGYTQYF.

This clonotype has ten or more counts. A read error may account for a junction end that differs from germline. The chain is built from TRBV4-3 and TRBJ2-1; 7 nucleotides match TRBD1. The germline CDR1 and CDR2 sequences are LGHNA and YSLEER. This CDR3 spans 14 amino acids. The CDR3 loop reads CASNQGGTNSEQFF. The CDR3 DNA sequence: TGCGCCAGCAACCAAGGGGGCACTAATAGTGAGCAGTTCTTC.

This clonotype has just a few counts. The chain couples TRBV20-1 to TRBJ2-7; TRBD1 might be the D (6 bases). V lost 2 bases to trimming and J lost 3 bases, with 11 bases between them. The length of the CDR3 is 13 residues. The V gene's germline CDR1 is DFQATT and CDR2 SNEGSKA (reference sequence). The CDR3 DNA is TGCAGTGCTAGACCCACAGGGTACTACGAGCAGTACTTC. It specifies CSARPTGYYEQYF.

Of note for this clonotype: A much bigger clone sits one base away, suggesting this may be a read error. This chain links TRBV30 with TRBJ1-4; D gene ambiguous. Germline-derived CDR1 and CDR2 are GTSNPN and SVGIG (reference sequence). The CDR3 is 14 residues long. The CDR3 region has the DNA TGTGCCCGGAGCCGGACGGACACTAATGAAAAACTGTTTTTT. Translated: CARSRTDTNEKLFF.

The table lists this clonotype with many counts. At one end the junction does not follow the germline gene, possibly because of a read error. This rearrangement joins TRBV7-9 to TRBJ1-6, with D unclear. Germline-derived CDR1 and CDR2 are SEHNR and FQNEAQ (reference sequence). This CDR3 is 8 amino acids long. The CDR3: CASSLYFW. The CDR3 DNA reads TGTGCCAGCAGCTTATACTTTTGG. The whole variable domain, filled in from reference TRBV7-9 and TRBJ1-6, reads DTGVSQNPRHKITKRGQNVTFRCDPISEHNRLYWYRQTLGQGPEFLTYFQNEAQLEKSRLLSDRFSAERPKGSFSTLEIQRTEQGDSAMYLCASSLYFWGNGTRLTVT.

V is TRBV19 and J is TRBJ2-1; D may correspond to TRBD1 or TRBD2 (6 bases each). This CDR3 is 16 amino acids long. Germline assignment: CDR1 LNHDA and CDR2 SQIVND (reference sequence). V lost 7 bases, J lost 1 base, and 17 bases lay in between. DNA for the CDR3: TGTGCCAGTACAGTTGGAGGGGGGCCTTCCTACAATGAGCAGTTCTTC. This codes for CASTVGGGPSYNEQFF.

This clonotype was observed at least ten times. The CDR3 DNA is TGTGCCAGTAGTCCTCAGGGGGTGCGTCAGCCCCAGCATTTT. Amino acids: CASSPQGVRQPQHF. The chain has TRBV19 and TRBJ1-5; 7 bases are shared with TRBD1. The CDR3 has 14 residues. Losses at the gene ends were 5 bases for V and 6 bases for J; bases not matched to a gene: 7. Germline lookup yields CDR1 LNHDA and CDR2 SQIVND (reference sequence).

This clonotype was seen ten or more times. V gene TRBV24-1 combines with J gene TRBJ2-1; 9 nucleotides agree with TRBD1. The CDR3 has 15 amino acids. Germline CDR1 reads KGHDR; CDR2 reads SFDVKD. V was clipped by 4 bases and J by 9 bases; unmatched bases: 9. The DNA of the CDR3 is TGTGCCACCAGTGACCTCCGACAGGGGGGTGGTGAGCAGTTCTTC. Amino acids: CATSDLRQGGGEQFF.

This clonotype showed up just a few times. The V gene is TRBV7-2, the J gene TRBJ2-5; D gene unclear. CDR1 and CDR2 (germline): SGHTA, FQGNSA. The CDR3 spans 11 residues. V lost 0 bases and J 7 bases, leaving 3 bases between the germline ends. The CDR3 sequence is CASSLALTQYF. The CDR3 DNA reads TGTGCCAGCAGCTTAGCGCTGACCCAGTACTTC.

At least ten counts were recorded for this clonotype. The genes are TRBV20-1 and TRBJ2-7; 7 nucleotides line up with TRBD1. The CDR3 runs to 13 residues. The V and J ends lost 4 bases and 2 bases, in that order; junction bases with no gene match: 5. Germline lookup yields CDR1 DFQATT and CDR2 SNEGSKA (reference sequence). CDR3 nucleotides: TGCAGTGCTATAACAGGGGTAACCTACGAGCAGTACTTC. Its protein is CSAITGVTYEQYF.

This clonotype was recorded many times. The chain carries TRBV21-1 and TRBJ1-6. TRBV21-1 is shown as a pseudogene. The CDR3 is 13 residues long. The CDR3 DNA reads as TGTGCCACCAGGCCAGGTTGTGATTCACCCCTCCACTTT. Translating gives CATRPGCDSPLHF.

This chain joins TRBV20-1 and TRBJ2-1, with 9 bases lining up with TRBD2. With 1 base clipped from V and 5 bases from J, the junction kept 6 bases outside the gene matches. This CDR3 has 15 residues. Germline lookup yields CDR1 DFQATT and CDR2 SNEGSKA (reference sequence). CDR3 in DNA: TGCAGTGCTAGAGGGTGGGTAGCGGGAGACAATGAGCAGTTCTTC. As protein: CSARGWVAGDNEQFF.

This clonotype was seen at least ten times. This chain links TRBV7-2 with TRBJ2-7, with TRBD2 matching over 9 bases. Germline CDR1 is SGHTA and CDR2 is FQGNSA. The junction had 9 bases not matched to a gene; V was cut back by 5 bases and J by 4 bases. The CDR3 length is 15 residues. The CDR3 nucleotides read TGTGCCAGCAGCCTTCATTCTAGCGGGAAGTACGAGCAGTACTTC. Translation: CASSLHSSGKYEQYF.

The table lists this clonotype with many counts. J is TRBJ1-3 and V is TRBV30; 7 nucleotides line up with TRBD1. CDR3 size: 18 residues. CDR1 is GTSNPN, CDR2 SVGIG, per germline (reference sequence). J lost 0 bases, V lost 2 bases, and 13 bases had no gene match. The CDR3 coding sequence is TGTGCCTGGAGTACTACCGGGACAGCGAGGAGCTCTGGAAACACCATATATTTT. The encoded protein is CAWSTTGTARSSGNTIYF.